This is a list of T cell receptor beta chains from one sample in a study of T cell changes during pregnancy in multiple sclerosis. TCRdb keeps only in-frame clones here, not all; method: immunoSEQ multiplex PCR. The data hold 50,000 to 60,000 clones, with 91% observed a single time. The starting material was CD4+ T cells from peripheral blood mononuclear cells, obtained in the first trimester of pregnancy. These receptors were collected from a female donor with multiple sclerosis, enrolled in a pregnancy study. CDR3s include the opening cysteine and the closing phenylalanine or tryptophan. A D gene is named only where the DNA matches it firmly. Clone size is not always given. Where it is, it says once, few, many or a class for expanded clones.

D	size	V	J	CDR3	DNA
TRBD2	-	TRBV7-2	TRBJ2-3	CASSLFASGVSTDTQYF	TGTGCCAGCAGCTTATTCGCTAGCGGGGTTAGCACAGATACGCAGTATTTT
-	-	TRBV21-1	TRBJ2-6	CASSGGSGANVLTF	TGTGCCAGCAGCGGCGGGTCCGGGGCCAACGTCCTGACTTTC
TRBD1	-	TRBV29-1	TRBJ2-7	CSVEGLGGQGLREQYF	TGCAGCGTTGAAGGCCTCGGGGGACAGGGTCTTCGCGAGCAGTACTTC
-	-	TRBV6-6	TRBJ2-7	CASSPLRATYEQYF	TGTGCCAGCAGTCCCCTGAGGGCCACCTACGAGCAGTACTTC
TRBD1	-	TRBV5-4	TRBJ1-2	CASSPGTASNYGYTF	TGTGCCAGCAGCCCCGGGACAGCCTCTAACTATGGCTACACCTTC
-	-	TRBV28	TRBJ2-5	CASSSRGPQETQYF	TGTGCCAGCAGTTCCAGGGGACCCCAAGAGACCCAGTACTTC
-	once	TRBV11-2	TRBJ2-5	CASSLVTGGKETQYF	TGTGCCAGCAGCTTAGTTACTGGTGGTAAAGAGACCCAGTACTTC
-	-	TRBV30	TRBJ2-1	CAWSDSNEQFF	TGTGCCTGGAGTGACAGCAATGAGCAGTTCTTC
TRBD1	-	TRBV7-2	TRBJ1-2	CASSLAIQNRGRGNYGYTF	TGTGCCAGCAGCTTAGCGATTCAGAACAGGGGGCGCGGAAACTATGGCTACACCTTC
-	-	TRBV18	TRBJ1-6	CASTQQGGSFNSPLHF	TGTGCCAGCACCCAACAGGGAGGGAGTTTTAATTCACCCCTCCACTTT
TRBD1	-	TRBV7-9	TRBJ1-2	CASSLAGTAYGYTF	TGTGCCAGCAGCTTAGCCGGGACAGCATATGGCTACACCTTC
TRBD1	once	TRBV7-2	TRBJ2-7	CASSYHRGTEQYF	TGTGCCAGCAGCTACCACAGGGGAACCGAGCAGTACTTC
TRBD1	-	TRBV7-9	TRBJ2-1	CASSPGQGIYNEQFF	TGTGCCAGCAGCCCCGGACAGGGGATCTACAATGAGCAGTTCTTC
-	-	TRBV19	TRBJ1-5	CASSIKGVLGNQPQHF	TGTGCCAGTAGTATTAAAGGGGTACTGGGCAATCAGCCCCAGCATTTT
-	-	TRBV19	TRBJ1-2	CASSIEARASYGYTF	TGTGCCAGTAGTATAGAGGCCAGGGCGTCGTATGGCTACACCTTC
-	-	TRBV4-2	TRBJ1-3	CASSQDPRDYSGNTIYF	TGTGCCAGCAGCCAAGATCCCCGGGACTACTCTGGAAACACCATATATTTT
-	-	TRBV29-1	TRBJ1-2	CSVDRGHGYTF	TGCAGCGTTGACAGGGGTCATGGCTACACCTTC
TRBD1	-	TRBV2	TRBJ1-1	CASSEDREAFF	TGTGCCAGCAGTGAGGACAGGGAAGCTTTCTTT
-	-	TRBV5-1	TRBJ1-5	CASSLDRVRYQPQHF	TGCGCCAGCAGCTTGGACAGGGTACGGTATCAGCCCCAGCATTTT
-	few	TRBV30	TRBJ2-7	CACRRSGEQYF	TGTGCCTGCCGGAGGTCGGGGGAGCAGTACTTC
-	-	TRBV14	TRBJ2-5	CASSQDGAQGETQYF	TGTGCCAGCAGCCAAGATGGGGCGCAGGGAGAGACCCAGTACTTC
TRBD1	once	TRBV7-9	TRBJ1-2	CASSLTGSGGYTF	TGTGCCAGCAGCCTGACAGGGTCTGGGGGCTACACCTTC